This T cell receptor beta chain was retrieved from a study of cytomegalovirus exposure and HLA in healthy donors (dated by TCRdb to 2015 to 2018). With respect to the entire study: According to a later analysis, the roughly 120 validation repertoires were produced on the same platform as the 666 repertoires of the first cohort. Along with the approximately 650-subject first cohort, a separate validation cohort of approximately 110 different subjects was used. The aim of the study was to test whether cataloging public T cell receptors could identify signatures of past pathogen exposure. To predict cytomegalovirus infection status, the study combined high-throughput TCR immunosequencing, statistical association of individual TCRs with disease status, and machine learning.

On this clone: Its specific antigen is unknown. No per-base quality is available; no much larger clone lies one base away.

Results and caveats for the whole study, not just this receptor: The classifier was reported to diagnose cytomegalovirus status with high specificity and sensitivity in both the original cohort and the validation cohort. The validation cohort had no HLA typing available for a later analysis, so co-occurrence within that cohort was assessed over all 130 or so repertoires. Most TCR sequences were seen in very few donors, while some public TCRs were found in many individuals. In vitro tests confirmed that a few of the cytomegalovirus-associated TCR beta chains recognize cytomegalovirus antigens. Subsequent analysis determined that TCRs grouped into clusters in the first cohort also showed a tendency toward co-occurrence across the roughly 120 validation repertoires, and approximately 94% of cluster scores exceeded 0. It was suggested by the authors that the approach could potentially be generalized to other disease states and immunological phenotypes. The study gave a list of 150 to 200 TCR beta chains associated with cytomegalovirus.

Trimming takes 3 bases off V and 7 bases off J; junction bases not matched to a gene: 6. The cysteine opens and the phenylalanine closes a CDR3 of 14 amino acids. Only the CDR3 portion is preserved as DNA: 42 bases, with reading frame beginning at the first base. The CDR1 and CDR2 encoded by the germline V gene (reference sequence) are LNHDA and SQIVND. The library came from the immunoSEQ multiplex PCR assay. The authors' pipeline ran thus. A statistical classification framework was built to diagnose cytomegalovirus status from the catalog of TCR beta chain sequences. This immuneACCESS table, as held by TCRdb, lists in-frame sequences with V and J called but not all clones. Of the missing ones, under half trace to an unresolved V gene in checked studies; the others have no known cause. D and trimming come from the DNA, and the V and J calls and clone size come from that table. The sample includes some 110,000 clones, with about 84% observed a single time. Around 5% of the sample comes from the top ten.

The donors belonged to the validation cohort of over a hundred subjects, which was separate from the approximately 700-subject first cohort. Input material: PBMCs. This sequence was found in a man between 18 and 35 years old in good health and CMV-seronegative. Rearrangement joined TRBV19 to TRBJ2-5; 9 junctional bases match TRBD1. The nucleotides read TGTGCCAGTAGTATTACAGGGGGCGCGGGGACCCAGTACTTC. Its protein reads: CASSITGGAGTQYF. Here the CDR3 is joined to the reference TRBV19 and TRBJ2-5 genes, and the full variable domain is: DGGITQSPKYLFRKEGQNVTLSCEQNLNHDAMYWYRQDPGQGLRLIYYSQIVNDFQKGDIAEGYSVSREKKESFPLTVTSAQKNPTAFYLCASSITGGAGTQYFGPGTRLLVL.